This TCR beta chain derives from a study of T cell clonality in common variable immunodeficiency. Overall study findings and caveats: Common variable immunodeficiency TCR beta sequences reportedly had fewer deletions and N-nucleotide insertions. Fewer TCRbeta clones were shared among CVID subjects than controls.

CVID meant reduced serum IgG, IgA and/or IgM plus specific antibody deficiency. Most patients and controls had Caucasian heritage. This clone was picked up a small number of times. Antigen: not known. The CDR3 end is not reached by the read, which stops 3 residues before it; the germline J gene fills it in. The length of the CDR3 is 17 residues. V lost 5 bases and J lost 0, with 16 bases in between. Germline V gene sequence: CDR1 SGHVS, CDR2 FNYEAQ. Sequencing was performed with immunoSEQ multiplex PCR; in TCRdb, only in-frame clones are kept and a portion is missing. The sample holds more than 35,000 clones, and no clone turns up only once.

Sequenced: peripheral blood mononuclear cells. The receptor was derived from a human donor with common variable immunodeficiency. The chain has TRBV7-6 and TRBJ2-2; possible D gene TRBD1, 5 bases. The CDR3 here is CASSGRVQGANTGELFF. CDR3 bases read: TGTGCCAGCAGCGGCCGGGTGCAAGGGGCGAACACCGGGGAG.